The clone carrying this T cell receptor (beta chain) appeared many times. The sample belongs to a study of OX40 agonist ivuxolimab in advanced cancers. About the research overall: In this cohort, patients received ivuxolimab, an agonistic anti-OX40 (CD134) antibody. Three patients, one with hepatocellular carcinoma and two with cutaneous melanoma, achieved partial responses.

The data were produced by immunoSEQ multiplex PCR, yet TCRdb's version contains in-frame clones alone and is incomplete. In the table there are just over 80,000 clones, around nine tenths of which are singletons. Sampled blood was obtained at baseline, cycle 4 day 1, and cycle 7 day 1. The V end lost 5 bases, the J end lost 7 bases, and 12 bases lay between the germline ends. The CDR3 extends over 13 amino acids. Per germline, CDR1 SGHVS and CDR2 FQNEAQ. The J gene is TRBJ1-5, the V gene TRBV7-8; D remains unclear. The input for sequencing was CD4+ or CD8+ T cells sorted from blood, taken in a trial of the OX40 agonist ivuxolimab. This receptor was identified in an adult with an advanced solid tumor such as melanoma, head and neck, liver or kidney cancer. The DNA for the CDR3 is TGTGCCAGCAGCCCCTCAAGGCAGCAGCCCCAGCATTTT. This sequence encodes CASSPSRQQPQHF. The variable domain in full, completed from reference TRBV7-8 and TRBJ1-5, reads GAGVSQSPRYKVAKRGQDVALRCDPISGHVSLFWYQQALGQGPEFLTYFQNEAQLDKSGLPSDRFFAERPEGSVSTLKIQRTQQEDSAVYLCASSPSRQQPQHFGDGTRLSIL.